This T cell receptor beta chain was sequenced during a study of T cell responses to AZD1222 COVID-19 vaccine (dated by TCRdb to the early 2020s). For the wider study: Because spike-specific TCR depth and breadth did not differ between the two schedules, AZD1222 recipients who got a second dose at roughly 4 weeks were pooled with those who got a second dose at roughly 12 weeks. A total of more than 230 trial participants underwent TCR sequencing, of whom some 200 had received two doses of AZD1222 and approximately 25 had received two doses of the MenACWY control vaccine. Trial participants were enrolled by age into subgroups of 18-55, 56-69 and 70-plus years, and around 150, 28 and 57 TCR-sequenced participants, respectively, were included in these subgroups. Results the study describes overall, beyond this receptor: The 56-69-year group was small, and its depth increase did not reach significance, likely because of low power. The vaccine-associated CD4 TCRs covered the entire spike protein, and the dominant responses fell in regions 160-218 and 743-854. Conclusions about previously exposed vaccinees are limited, since just 5 or 6 AZD1222 recipients were seropositive for SARS-CoV-2 at baseline. After two AZD1222 doses, spike-specific TCR breadth and depth were significantly higher than at day 0 and than in MenACWY recipients. Most participants were white British and females outnumbered males, and the authors suggested that clonal diversity may have been underestimated. Because no day 14 peak-response samples were available, the repertoires could be characterized only after the peak T cell response. Epitopes outside the regions mutated in the B.1.351 and B.1.1.7 variants were reportedly recognized by nearly half of the unique spike-specific TCRs.

Note on this clone: The target of this receptor is not known. The record has no base qualities; no much larger clone is one base away.

The CDR3 regions of human TCRbeta chains were analyzed by immunosequencing. As for how the authors treated the data: Repertoire TCRs were matched against a reference library of SARS-CoV-2-specific TCRs generated with the MIRA antigen-specificity platform. Breadth was defined as the fraction of unique TCRs that were SARS-CoV-2-associated. Depth was defined as the fraction of total T cells that were SARS-CoV-2-associated. Using the MIRA data, every spike-specific TCR was mapped to the spike region that the TCR reacted to and assigned to either a CD4 or a CD8 class. Log10-transformed breadth and depth values were compared by one-way ANOVA with Sidak's multiple comparisons tests. TCRdb retrieved this table from immuneACCESS and kept in-frame rearrangements only. Not all clones are present; in checked studies, unresolved V genes account for under half, and no reason is known for the remainder. For V, J and clone size, that table is used; D and trimming come from the DNA. The sample has roughly 130,000 clones on record, about 85% of them singletons. The top ten constitute approximately 1.5% of the sample.

Interpreted using the paper, the time point label stands for: baseline before first vaccination. The vaccinee samples were drawn from two UK trials, COV001 and COV002, one of which was a single-blind randomized controlled phase 2/3 trial testing AZD1222 (ChAdOx1 nCoV-19) in healthy adults. For TCRbeta chain sequencing, PBMC samples were collected from trial participants at day 0 and at day 28 after the second dose. The CDR3 measures 13 amino acids from cysteine to phenylalanine. Only the CDR3 portion is preserved as DNA: 39 bases, with reading frame beginning at the first base. The V end loses 5 bases and the J end loses 2 bases, and a stretch of 8 bases separates them. CDR1 is given as SGHVS and CDR2 as FNYEAQ, both from the germline V gene.

The chain is assembled from TRBV7-6 and TRBJ2-3; no D gene is confidently identified. This receptor was identified in an adult in good health. The sample in question was peripheral blood, obtained on day 0 of AZD1222 vaccination. The DNA sequence is TGTGCCAGCAGCCGCAGTAACACAGATACGCAGTATTTT. Translated, this is CASSRSNTDTQYF. Full variable domain (CDR3 extended with the reference TRBV7-6 and TRBJ2-3 proteins): GAGVSQSPRYKVTKRGQDVALRCDPISGHVSLYWYRQALGQGPEFLTYFNYEAQQDKSGLPNDRFSAERPEGSISTLTIQRTEQRDSAMYRCASSRSNTDTQYFGPGTRLTVL.